The source of this T cell receptor (beta chain) is a study of TIL therapy for anti-PD-1-resistant metastatic lung cancer. As for the study in general: Half of patients were current or former smokers.

A single count supports this clone. As yet, its antigen is unknown. Germline V gene lookup returns CDR1 SGHDT and CDR2 YYEEEE. Trimming removed 0 bases from V and 7 bases from J, with 9 bases in between. CDR3 size: 13 residues. Time point: pre-treatment sample, taken before nivolumab and TIL therapy. Pleural nodules or supraclavicular lymph nodes made up most of the excised metastases sampled. Notes on the study in general: Compared with baseline intratumoral T cells, expanded TIL cultures were more clonal and less diverse (6% vs 31%).

The libraries were made with immunoSEQ v3. Survey-level samples got 2 million or so read pairs; deep-level samples got roughly 4.5-6.5 million. Assay used: immunoSEQ multiplex PCR; TCRdb lists only in-frame clones, some missing. The data show some 90,000 clones, with less than 70% seen just once and roughly 9.7% held by the top ten. Sequencing used tumor tissue, obtained at baseline. This chain uses TRBV5-6 with TRBJ2-3; TRBD1 or TRBD2 may be the D gene (5 bases each). The TCR was taken from a person aged 25 to 80 with non-small cell lung cancer. The CDR3 reads CASSLAGPYTQYF. CDR3 bases: TGTGCCAGCAGCTTGGCGGGACCCTATACGCAGTATTTT.